These T cell receptor beta chains were read from a single sample in a study of regulatory T cells in long-lasting Graves disease. TCRdb redid the calling of the multiplex PCR reads with MiXCR, one entry per CDR3 protein. The table shows approximately 440,000 distinct CDR3 sequences, with 20% to 30% occurring only once. Here the sequenced sample was peripheral blood mononuclear cells (PBMCs), taken when the disease was refractory, from a patient treated with antithyroid drugs. These receptors were taken from a female donor with Graves disease. Each CDR3 is given without its conserved first and last residue. D genes are given only for firm matches.

D	J	V	CDR3
TRBD1	TRBJ2-5	TRBV2	ASTPEGQGGETQY
NA	TRBJ2-7	TRBV5-1	ASSGSVMHEQY
TRBD2	TRBJ2-1	TRBV2	ASKELRSGRAGYNEQF
TRBD1	TRBJ2-7	TRBV20-1	SAGTARVKTGEQY
NA	TRBJ1-6	TRBV27	ASKGQENNSPLH
NA	TRBJ1-1	TRBV12-3/TRBV12-4	ASGTSGRGSWNTEAF
TRBD2	TRBJ2-2	TRBV11-2	ASSSVAGSSGELF
NA	TRBJ1-1	TRBV7-9	ASSFSAAPEAF
TRBD1	TRBJ2-7	TRBV29-1	SVRGGEIYEQY
NA	TRBJ1-2	TRBV20-1	SAREGLNYGYT
NA	TRBJ2-2	TRBV27	ASRGNQGFLTGELF
NA	TRBJ2-7	TRBV10-3	AISESQSSYEQY
TRBD2	TRBJ2-7	TRBV20-1	SAIHRWPSGSAYEQY
TRBD2	TRBJ2-3	TRBV20-1	SAVLGAGDGSFTDTQY
TRBD1	TRBJ1-1	TRBV7-2	ASSLDRRTGAMNTEAF
TRBD1	TRBJ1-4	TRBV5-5	ASSLMGTGEKLF
NA	TRBJ2-2	TRBV7-8	ASSMGGFGGELF
NA	TRBJ1-2	TRBV28	ASSRTSGYT
TRBD1	TRBJ1-4	TRBV7-2	ASSFDRGGATNEKLF
TRBD1	TRBJ1-1	TRBV7-9	ASSTRRDRVVTEAF
NA	TRBJ2-5	TRBV3-1	ASSQGGKGHETQY
TRBD2	TRBJ2-5	TRBV7-2	ASSLGGLAGGRGETQY
NA	TRBJ1-4	TRBV29-1	SVANRLSAEKLF
NA	TRBJ1-5	TRBV6-1	ATPGTIQPQH
NA	TRBJ2-5	TRBV28	ASRGSVGGRGETQY
NA	TRBJ2-7	TRBV5-5	ASSLGSGTSYEQY
NA	TRBJ1-1	TRBV29-1	SVLPGLKNTEAF
TRBD1	TRBJ1-2	TRBV4-2	ASSQDNGRGLNGYT
TRBD1	TRBJ2-2	TRBV6-1	ARQGADTGELF
NA	TRBJ2-7	TRBV20-1	SAGGLTPYEQY
NA	TRBJ1-1	TRBV12-3/TRBV12-4	ASIRGGNTEAF
TRBD2	TRBJ2-5	TRBV5-1	ASSLQTSVGETQY
TRBD2	TRBJ2-2	TRBV5-1	ASSLGGSFTGELF
TRBD1	TRBJ1-6	TRBV12-3/TRBV12-4	ASSRNTGGAGSPLH
TRBD2	TRBJ2-1	TRBV5-1	ASSLVLAGLTVANEQF
TRBD1	TRBJ2-2	TRBV20-1	SAEDRGFSNTGELF
NA	TRBJ2-7	TRBV28	ASSYGTSGQQY
NA	TRBJ1-2	TRBV6-1	ASSDYGGYT
NA	TRBJ2-5	TRBV5-1	ASGLGKETQY
TRBD1	TRBJ1-1	TRBV5-1	ASSFNRGPTGAEAF